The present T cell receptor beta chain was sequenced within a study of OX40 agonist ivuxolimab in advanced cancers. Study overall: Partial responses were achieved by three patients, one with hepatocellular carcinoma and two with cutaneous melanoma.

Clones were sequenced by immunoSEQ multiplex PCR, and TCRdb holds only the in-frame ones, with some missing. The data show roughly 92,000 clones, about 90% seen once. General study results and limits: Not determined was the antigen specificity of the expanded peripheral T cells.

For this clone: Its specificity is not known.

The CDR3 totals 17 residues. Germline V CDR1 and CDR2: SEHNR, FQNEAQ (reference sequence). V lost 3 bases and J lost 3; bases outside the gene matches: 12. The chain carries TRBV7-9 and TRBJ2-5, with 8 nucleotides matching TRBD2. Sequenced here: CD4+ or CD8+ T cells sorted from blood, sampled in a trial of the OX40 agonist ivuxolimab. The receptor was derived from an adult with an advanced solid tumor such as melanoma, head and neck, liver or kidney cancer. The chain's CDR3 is CASSFWGGRPGKETQYF. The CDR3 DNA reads TGTGCCAGCAGCTTCTGGGGCGGGAGGCCTGGAAAAGAGACCCAGTACTTC.